This T cell receptor beta chain came from a study of T-cell memory formation after mild COVID-19. TCRdb redid the calling of the 5' RACE reads with MiXCR, one entry per CDR3 protein. The data contain 250,000 to 300,000 distinct CDR3 sequences, roughly 17% of them singletons. V dropped 1 base and J dropped 5; count of bases not matched to a gene: 13. The germline gives CDR1 DFQATT, CDR2 SNEGSKA (reference sequence). CDR3 length equals 17 residues. Regarding this clonotype: The antigen is unknown.

General study findings and limits: A balance of CD4 and CD8 characterized clones contracting day 15 to 85, whereas later expanders leaned CD4+.

Sequenced input: PBMCs or a T cell subset sorted from them (not recorded which). The chain has TRBV20-1 and TRBJ2-2; 7 positions agree with TRBD1. The sequence derives from a man aged 18 to 29 who had mild COVID-19 (a few samples of this study predate the infection). Cell type and time point are not known. The CDR3 sequence: CSARAMTGTVVTGELFF. CDR3 bases: TGCAGTGCTAGAGCAATGACCGGGACAGTCGTGACCGGGGAGCTGTTTTTT.